The 4 T cell receptor beta chains below come from one sample, sequenced in a study of cytomegalovirus exposure and HLA in healthy donors. Vbeta (60) and Jbeta (13) primers were used in the PCR. Generated by immunoSEQ multiplex PCR, the TCRdb table keeps only in-frame clones and is missing some. The data contain about 94,000 clones, over 65% of them singletons. The sequencing sample was made of PBMCs. The receptor set was obtained from a human donor in good health.

With respect to this clone: The same CDR3 also results from other DNA sequences found in this sample. The chain combines TRBV5-1 with TRBJ1-2; D may be TRBD1 (5 bases). Per germline, CDR1 SGHRS and CDR2 YFSETQ. The CDR3 spans 12 residues. Trimming removed 0 bases from V and 6 bases from J, with 6 bases in between. The CDR3 bases are TGCGCCAGCAGCTTGGTAGGGGATGGCTACACCTTC. This codes for CASSLVGDGYTF.

This clone was recorded a few times. The rearrangement joins TRBV11-1 to TRBJ2-1; TRBD2 aligns across 8 bases. Per the germline V gene, CDR1 is SGHAT and CDR2 is FQDESV (reference sequence). The CDR3 runs to 15 residues. V dropped 5 bases and J dropped 3; count of bases not matched to a gene: 6. The CDR3 protein is CASSRGLDNYNEQFF. The CDR3, as DNA: TGTGCCAGCAGCCGGGGACTAGACAACTACAATGAGCAGTTCTTC.

This chain connects TRBV1 to TRBJ1-1. TRBV1 counts as a pseudogene. This CDR3 has 18 amino acids. The CDR3 DNA reads TGCACCAGCAGCCATCGGCCTTGGGCGTTGGGGAGGGGGACTGAAGCTTTCTTT. It translates to CTSSHRPWALGRGTEAFF.

The CDR3 DNA sequence: TGTGCCACCAGCAAACCCGGGACAGGGAGGGACGAGCAGTACTTC. Its protein product is CATSKPGTGRDEQYF. The genes are TRBV15 and TRBJ2-7; 9 bases align to TRBD1. The CDR3 contains 15 residues. V was clipped by 4 bases and J by 5 bases; unmatched bases: 9. Germline V lookup: CDR1 LNHNV, CDR2 YYDKDF (reference sequence). Supplemented by reference TRBV15 and TRBJ2-7, the full variable domain reads DAMVIQNPRYQVTQFGKPVTLSCSQTLNHNVMYWYQQKSSQAPKLLFHYYDKDFNNEADTPDNFQSRRPNTSFCFLDIRSPGLGDTAMYLCATSKPGTGRDEQYFGPGTRLTVT.